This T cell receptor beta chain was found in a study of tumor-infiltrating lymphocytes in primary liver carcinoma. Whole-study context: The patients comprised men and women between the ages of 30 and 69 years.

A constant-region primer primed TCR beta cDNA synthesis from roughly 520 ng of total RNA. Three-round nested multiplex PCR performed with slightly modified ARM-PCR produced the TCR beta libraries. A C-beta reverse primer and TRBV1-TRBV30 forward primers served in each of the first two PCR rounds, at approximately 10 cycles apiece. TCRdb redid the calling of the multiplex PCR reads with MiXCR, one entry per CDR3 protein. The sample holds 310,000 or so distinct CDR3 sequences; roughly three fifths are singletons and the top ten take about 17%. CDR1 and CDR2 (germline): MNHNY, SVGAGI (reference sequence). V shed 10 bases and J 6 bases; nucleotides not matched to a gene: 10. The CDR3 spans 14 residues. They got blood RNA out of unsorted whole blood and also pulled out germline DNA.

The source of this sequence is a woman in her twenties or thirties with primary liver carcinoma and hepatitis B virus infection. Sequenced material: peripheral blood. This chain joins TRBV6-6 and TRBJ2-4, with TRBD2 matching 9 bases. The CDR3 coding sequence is TGTGCCACCCGGCCGGCGGGGGGGTTAAACATTCAGTACTTC. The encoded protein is CATRPAGGLNIQYF.